The clone carrying this T cell receptor beta chain has more than one count but fewer than ten. This sample is part of a study of human T cells and chemical hapten exposure. Turning to the study itself: 2% DPC applied to a roughly 2 cm by roughly 2 cm arm area sensitized donors. DPC (0.01%) was patch tested on the upper back and read at 6 days.

The study's library attached unique molecular identifiers to single cDNA molecules. TCRdb used MiXCR to reprocess the RACE reads, holding one entry per CDR3 protein. This repertoire shows about 52,000 distinct CDR3 sequences, 9.9% found once; its top ten account for about 15%. This CDR3 comprises 17 residues. Germline CDR1 is LGHDT and CDR2 is YNNKEL (reference sequence). V lost 4 bases, J lost 0 bases, and 4 bases stayed unmatched. The sample's time point: patch test 3, about 24 weeks after DPC sensitization. The treatment here: therapeutic diphenylcyclopropenone sensitization with weekly scalp DPC. Patients had alopecia, were aged 18 to 70, and were not pregnant.

The chain joins TRBV3-1 to TRBJ2-2, with 11 bases fitting TRBD2. Specimen: whole blood, collected in connection with sensitization to the hapten diphenylcyclopropenone (DPC). This clonotype was sampled from a middle-aged woman with alopecia areata. Some clones in this sample may be carry-over from other donors' samples. The CDR3 region is CASSPLLAGANTGELFF. The CDR3, as DNA: TGTGCCAGCAGCCCCTTACTAGCGGGGGCGAACACCGGGGAGCTGTTTTTT.